This section outlines one T cell receptor (beta chain) sequence together with its context. This record belongs to a study of blood T cell repertoires in COVID-19. Across the whole study: Sites in the United States, Italy and Spain provided acute and convalescent COVID-19 samples. The analysed material was cDNA or gDNA that came from T cells, B-cell-depleted T cells, or PBMCs.

Original processing methods: The authors estimated nucleated cell counts from reference gene primer amplification. TCRdb's copy holds only in-frame clones and misses some; the assay was immunoSEQ multiplex PCR. V and J calls and clone size follow that table, whereas D and trimming were derived from the DNA. The sample yields about 160,000 clones, about 86% seen once. The ends lost 0 bases at V and 0 bases at J; junction bases unmatched: 7. The CDR3 length is 17 residues. The V gene's germline CDR1 is LGHDT and CDR2 YNNKEL (reference sequence). V usage is TRBV3-1 (or the pseudogene TRBV3-2) and J usage is TRBJ2-7; 8 bases agree with TRBD1. Sequencing was performed on peripheral blood. The origin of this receptor is a man in his 70s with acute or convalescent COVID-19. CDR3 loop: CASSQDSGGPLSYEQYF. In nucleotides, the CDR3 is TGTGCCAGCAGCCAAGACTCAGGGGGCCCCCTCTCCTACGAGCAGTACTTC.